Sequencing of this T cell receptor (beta chain) was carried out in a study of Ad26.COV2.S vaccination and SARS-CoV-2 variants. Study at large: Donor was assigned to the Ad26.COV2.S arm of trial COV1001. Whole-study results and caveats: Vaccinated and placebo-treated recipients had similar non-spike TCR breadth.

V lost 0 bases and J lost 7, with 15 bases in between. This CDR3 has 15 amino acids. Germline assignment: CDR1 LNHNV and CDR2 YYDKDF (reference sequence). Concerning this clone: Its antigen is unidentified.

Documented treatment: 15 to 20 received Ad26.COV2.S at low or high dose, single or two shots; several received placebo; per-sample allocation not given. The investigators took samples on day 63 after the first vaccine or placebo injection. The method was immunoSEQ multiplex PCR; TCRdb's version includes in-frame clones alone and lacks a portion of them. The sample consists of 300,000 to 350,000 clones, about 86% of them appearing once. The TCR sequence derives from a person between 18 and 59 years old who received the Ad26.COV2.S COVID-19 vaccine or a placebo. Material: peripheral blood, obtained in a trial of Ad26.COV2.S vaccine versus placebo. V gene TRBV15 combines with J gene TRBJ1-2, with D possibly TRBD1 on 5 matching bases. CDR3 sequence (DNA): TGTGCCACCAGCAGAGATCGTTTCAGGGAGAGTGGCTACACCTTC. Protein product: CATSRDRFRESGYTF.